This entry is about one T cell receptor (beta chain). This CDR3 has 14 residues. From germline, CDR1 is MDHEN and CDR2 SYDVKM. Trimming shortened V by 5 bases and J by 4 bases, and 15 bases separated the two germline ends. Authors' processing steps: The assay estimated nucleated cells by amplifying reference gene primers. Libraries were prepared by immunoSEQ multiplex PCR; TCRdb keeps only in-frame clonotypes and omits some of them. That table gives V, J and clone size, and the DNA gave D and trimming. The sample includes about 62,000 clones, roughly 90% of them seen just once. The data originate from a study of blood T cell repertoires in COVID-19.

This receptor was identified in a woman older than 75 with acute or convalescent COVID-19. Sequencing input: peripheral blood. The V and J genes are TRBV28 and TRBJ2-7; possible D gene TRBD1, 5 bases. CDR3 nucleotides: TGTGCCAGCAGTGGACACGTTACTGGTTACGAGCAGTACTTC. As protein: CASSGHVTGYEQYF.